This TCR beta chain appears in the sequencing data of a study of T cells in Graves' hyperthyroidism and ophthalmopathy. No progression to ophthalmopathy during 18 months of follow-up defined stable disease. Hyperthyroidism had been newly diagnosed in patients aged 18 to 65, and its duration was under 2 months. Study findings and constraints: Most thyroid-expanded clonotypes above 0.001 were also found in blood.

This clonotype turned up a few times. Antigen specificity is unknown. After removal of 8 bases from V and 6 bases from J, the junction contained 6 bases not matched to a gene. Germline CDR1 and CDR2: SNHLY and FYNNEI. The CDR3 contains 12 residues. What was amplified from RNA transcripts were TCR beta CDR3 regions. HTBI primers were used for first-round RT-PCR of the TCR CDR3. TCRdb re-called the multiplex PCR reads through MiXCR, storing one row per CDR3 protein. The sample lists roughly 740,000 distinct CDR3 sequences, roughly 17% occurring once. The sample taken for sequencing was blood. The receptor comes from a man younger than 30 with Graves' hyperthyroidism. This chain connects TRBV2 to TRBJ1-2; 7 bases line up with TRBD1. Here the CDR3 reads CASYTGVDGYTF. DNA for the CDR3: TGTGCCAGCTATACAGGGGTGGATGGCTACACCTTC.